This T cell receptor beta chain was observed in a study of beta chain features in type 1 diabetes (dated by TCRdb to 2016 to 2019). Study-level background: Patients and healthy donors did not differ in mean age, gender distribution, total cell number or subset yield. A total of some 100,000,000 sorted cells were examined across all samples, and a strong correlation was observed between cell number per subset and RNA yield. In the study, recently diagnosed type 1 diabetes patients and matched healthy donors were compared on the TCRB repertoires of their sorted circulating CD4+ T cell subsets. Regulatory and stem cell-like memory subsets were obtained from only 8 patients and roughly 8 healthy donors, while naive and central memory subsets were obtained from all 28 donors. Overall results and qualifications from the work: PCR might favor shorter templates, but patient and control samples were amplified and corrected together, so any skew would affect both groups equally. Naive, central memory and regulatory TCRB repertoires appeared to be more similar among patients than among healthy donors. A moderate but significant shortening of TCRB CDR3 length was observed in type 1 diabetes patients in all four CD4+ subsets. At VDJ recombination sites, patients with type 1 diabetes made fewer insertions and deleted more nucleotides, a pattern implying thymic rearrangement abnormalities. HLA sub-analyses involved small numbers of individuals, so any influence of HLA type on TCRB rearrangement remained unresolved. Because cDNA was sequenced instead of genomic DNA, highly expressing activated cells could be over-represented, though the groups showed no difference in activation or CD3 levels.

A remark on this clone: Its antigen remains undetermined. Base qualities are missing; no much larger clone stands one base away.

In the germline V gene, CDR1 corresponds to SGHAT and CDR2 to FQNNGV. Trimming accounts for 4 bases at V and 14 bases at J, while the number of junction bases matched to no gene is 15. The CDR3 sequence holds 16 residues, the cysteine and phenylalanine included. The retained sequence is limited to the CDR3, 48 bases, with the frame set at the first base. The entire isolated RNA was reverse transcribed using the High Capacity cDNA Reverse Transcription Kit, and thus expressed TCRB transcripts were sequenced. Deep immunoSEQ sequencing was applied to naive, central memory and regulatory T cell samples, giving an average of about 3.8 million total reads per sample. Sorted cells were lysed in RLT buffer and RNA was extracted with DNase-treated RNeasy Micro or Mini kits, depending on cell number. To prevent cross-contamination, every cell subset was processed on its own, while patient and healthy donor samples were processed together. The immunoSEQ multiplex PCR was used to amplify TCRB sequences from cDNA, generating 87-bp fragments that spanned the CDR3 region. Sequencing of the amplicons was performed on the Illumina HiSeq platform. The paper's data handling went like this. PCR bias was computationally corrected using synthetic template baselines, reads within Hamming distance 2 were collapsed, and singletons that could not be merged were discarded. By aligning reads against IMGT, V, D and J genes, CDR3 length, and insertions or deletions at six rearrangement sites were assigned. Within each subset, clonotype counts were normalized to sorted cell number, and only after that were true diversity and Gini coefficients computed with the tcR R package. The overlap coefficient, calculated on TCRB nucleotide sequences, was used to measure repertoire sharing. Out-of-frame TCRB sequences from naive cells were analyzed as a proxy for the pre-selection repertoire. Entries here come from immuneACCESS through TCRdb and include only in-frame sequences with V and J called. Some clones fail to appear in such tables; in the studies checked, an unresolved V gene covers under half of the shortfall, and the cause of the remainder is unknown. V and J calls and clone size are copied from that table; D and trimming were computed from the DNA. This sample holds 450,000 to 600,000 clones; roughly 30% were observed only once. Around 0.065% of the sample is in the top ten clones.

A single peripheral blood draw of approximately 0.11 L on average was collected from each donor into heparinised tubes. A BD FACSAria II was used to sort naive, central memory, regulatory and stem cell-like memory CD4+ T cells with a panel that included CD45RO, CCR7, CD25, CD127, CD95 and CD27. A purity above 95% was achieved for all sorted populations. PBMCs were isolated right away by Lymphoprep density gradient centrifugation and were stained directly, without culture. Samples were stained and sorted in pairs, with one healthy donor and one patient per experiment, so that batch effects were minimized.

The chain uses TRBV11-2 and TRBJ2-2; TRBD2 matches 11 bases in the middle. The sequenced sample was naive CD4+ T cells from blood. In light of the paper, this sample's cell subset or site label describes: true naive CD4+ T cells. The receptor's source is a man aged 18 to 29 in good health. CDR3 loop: CASSSTSGDRRGALFF. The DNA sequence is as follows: TGTGCCAGCAGCTCGACTAGCGGGGACCGGCGGGGAGCCCTGTTTTTT.